The 11 T cell receptor beta chains in this list originate from one sample, sequenced in a study of PD-1 blockade in mismatch repair-deficient tumors. The data were produced by immunoSEQ multiplex PCR, yet TCRdb's version contains in-frame clones alone and is incomplete. In the table there are around 40,000 clones, 70% to 80% of which are singletons. The sample consisted of peripheral blood, taken 4 weeks after starting pembrolizumab. These receptors all stem from an adult with mismatch repair-deficient cancer.

The chain joins TRBV6-5 to TRBJ2-4; D unresolved. Trimming pared 5 bases from V and 7 bases from J, leaving 12 bases between. There are 13 residues in the CDR3. Germline V gives CDR1 MNHEY, CDR2 SVGAGI. The CDR3: CASSDTPTNIQYF. The CDR3 nucleotides read TGTGCCAGCAGTGACACACCAACTAACATTCAGTACTTC.

The sample holds a few counts of this clone. J is TRBJ2-1 and V is TRBV11-2; 8 bases fit TRBD2. This CDR3 contains 15 residues. The ends lost 2 bases at V and 9 bases at J; junction bases unmatched: 9. Germline CDR1 and CDR2: SGHAT and FQNNGV. The CDR3 nucleotides are TGTGCCAGCAGCTTATCGCCAGCGGGAGAGGGTGAGCAGTTCTTC. This codes for CASSLSPAGEGEQFF.

This clone was detected only a few times. The genes are TRBV18 and TRBJ2-7, with 10 nucleotides matching TRBD2. This CDR3 spans 16 amino acids. V lost 1 base and J lost 0; bases outside the gene matches: 3. The germline V gene encodes CDR1 KGHSH and CDR2 LQKENI. CDR3 in DNA: TGTGCCAGCTCACCACAAGCTAGCGGGAGCTCCTACGAGCAGTACTTC. Protein product: CASSPQASGSSYEQYF.

This sequence joins TRBV10-2 and TRBJ2-3; D not certain. Trimming shortened V by 7 bases and J by 0 bases, and 17 bases separated the two germline ends. The CDR3 totals 16 residues. The germline V gene has CDR1 WSHSY and CDR2 SAAADI. The CDR3 DNA follows: TGCGCCAGCATCGGTACTGACTCTTCTAGCACAGATACGCAGTATTTT. Translated, it gives CASIGTDSSSTDTQYF.

The V and J genes are TRBV6-1 and TRBJ2-5, with D hard to call. The CDR3 extends over 13 amino acids. Germline CDR1 reads MNHNS; CDR2 reads SASEGT. V dropped 7 bases and J dropped 3 bases, with 12 bases sitting between them. In DNA, the CDR3 is TGTGCCAGCACCGGGCCAGGAAAAGAGACCCAGTACTTC. This sequence encodes CASTGPGKETQYF.

This chain uses TRBV7-3 with TRBJ2-1; perhaps TRBD2 as D (6 bases). The CDR3 runs 18 residues. Germline CDR1 is SGHTA and CDR2 is FQGTGA. Trimming removed 2 bases from V and 2 bases from J, with 19 bases in between. This CDR3 reads CASSLFGGVRRAYNEQFF. For the CDR3, the DNA is TGTGCCAGCAGCTTATTTGGAGGGGTCCGTAGGGCCTACAATGAGCAGTTCTTC.

The chain recombines TRBV2 with TRBJ1-1; no clear D. Trimming pared 5 bases from V and 2 bases from J, leaving 9 bases between. The CDR3 has 13 residues. CDR1 is SNHLY and CDR2 is FYNNEI in the germline V gene. In DNA, the CDR3 is TGTGCCAGCAGTACAATAAGTAACACTGAAGCTTTCTTT. Protein product: CASSTISNTEAFF.

The chain employs TRBV6-5 and TRBJ2-6; D perhaps matches TRBD1 (6 bases). This CDR3 has 15 amino acids. The V end was cut by 6 bases, the J end by 4 bases, with 13 bases between. CDR1 and CDR2 (germline): MNHEY, SVGAGI. DNA for the CDR3: TGTGCCAGCAGACACAGGGTACCGGGGGCCAACGTCCTGACTTTC. Protein product: CASRHRVPGANVLTF.

In its sample, this clone is medium-sized. This rearrangement joins TRBV5-4 to TRBJ2-2; D is undetermined. CDR1 is SGHNT, CDR2 YYREEE, per germline (reference sequence). This CDR3 comprises 13 residues. V was clipped by 7 bases and J by 6 bases, with 13 bases between them. The CDR3 sequence: CASRTQAPGELFF. The CDR3 DNA is TGTGCCAGCCGAACTCAAGCACCCGGGGAGCTGTTTTTT.

This chain links TRBV10-1 with TRBJ2-3; either TRBD1 or TRBD2 may fit D (5 bases each). Germline values: CDR1 WNHNN, CDR2 SYGVQD (reference sequence). Trimming took off 0 bases at V and 6 bases at J, with 13 bases between the two ends. This CDR3 has 15 residues. The CDR3 sequence is CASSESWGSVDTQYF. CDR3 bases: TGCGCCAGCAGTGAGTCGTGGGGGAGTGTGGATACGCAGTATTTT.

J is TRBJ1-4 and V is TRBV30, with 9 bases fitting TRBD1. CDR1 and CDR2 from the germline V gene are GTSNPN and SVGIG (reference sequence). Trimming cost V 3 bases and J 13 bases; bases outside gene matches: 9. The CDR3 extends over 13 amino acids. The CDR3 region has the DNA TGTGCCTGGAGGGACGGGACAGGGAATAGACTGTTTTTT. As protein: CAWRDGTGNRLFF.